Below, 31 T cell receptor beta chains from the same sample are listed, as sequenced in a study of shared clonotypes between healthy human individuals. Some clones are missing from TCRdb's copy, which holds only in-frame ones; the method was immunoSEQ multiplex PCR. The sample has some 740,000 clones, 90% to 95% seen once; the top ten hold more than 20%. Positive CCR7 selection of CD45RO-negative cells yielded the naive CD8 cells, and terminally differentiated effector memory CD45RA+ cells were excluded. Sequenced sample: naive CD8+ T cells sorted from blood. Receptors were obtained from a young man in good health.

This CDR3 is CAISEGTTITGELFF. As DNA, the CDR3 is TGTGCCATCAGTGAGGGGACAACGATCACCGGGGAGCTGTTTTTT. The V gene is TRBV10-3, the J gene TRBJ2-2; a weak D match, TRBD1 (6 bases). The germline V gene has CDR1 ENHRY and CDR2 SYGVKD. The length of the CDR3 is 15 residues. V dropped 2 bases and J dropped 4 bases, with 11 bases sitting between them.

J is TRBJ2-2 and V is TRBV4-1, with 9 bases fitting TRBD2. The CDR3 has 16 amino acids. The trim removed 4 bases at V and 1 base at J, leaving 4 bases unmatched. Per the germline V gene, CDR1 is MGHRA and CDR2 is YSYEKL. The CDR3 is CASSLISGRNTGELFF. The CDR3 coding sequence is TGCGCCAGCAGCCTCATTAGCGGGAGGAACACCGGGGAGCTGTTTTTT.

This chain connects TRBV7-9 to TRBJ1-4; D gene unclear. CDR1 is SEHNR and CDR2 is FQNEAQ in the germline V gene (reference sequence). The CDR3 extends over 14 amino acids. V lost 0 bases and J lost 5, with 7 bases in between. The CDR3 is CASSLAGRNEKLFF. In DNA, the CDR3 is TGTGCCAGCAGCTTAGCAGGGAGGAATGAAAAACTGTTTTTT.

The rearrangement joins TRBV5-6 to TRBJ2-1; unclear D gene. Germline loops: CDR1 SGHDT, CDR2 YYEEEE. The CDR3 totals 14 residues. Trimming took 0 bases from V and 5 from J, leaving 9 bases between them. The CDR3 sequence is CASSLEVANNEQFF. The CDR3 DNA reads as TGTGCCAGCAGCTTGGAGGTCGCAAACAATGAGCAGTTCTTC.

V gene TRBV10-3 combines with J gene TRBJ2-7; 12 bases align to TRBD2. V dropped 10 bases and J dropped 5; count of bases not matched to a gene: 9. This CDR3 has 14 amino acids. CDR1 is ENHRY, CDR2 SYGVKD, per germline. The CDR3 loop is CATRTSGMIDEQYF. The CDR3 DNA reads TGTGCCACTAGGACTAGCGGGATGATTGACGAGCAGTACTTC.

This clone showed up just once. J is TRBJ2-1 and V is TRBV9; 7 positions agree with TRBD1. J lost 0 bases, V lost 0 bases, and 6 bases had no gene match. Germline CDR1 and CDR2: SGDLS and YYNGEE. CDR3 length: 17 amino acids. The CDR3 sequence: CASSVEGGRSSYNEQFF. The CDR3 nucleotides are TGTGCCAGCAGCGTAGAAGGGGGCCGGAGCTCCTACAATGAGCAGTTCTTC.

For the CDR3, the DNA is TGTGCCAGCAGCTCCCCGATAGCGGGAACCTACAATGAGCAGTTCTTC. Its translation is CASSSPIAGTYNEQFF. The V gene is TRBV7-2, the J gene TRBJ2-1, with TRBD2 matching over 8 bases. The CDR3 covers 16 residues. V gave up 4 bases and J gave up 2 bases; unmatched junction bases: 7. In germline, CDR1 is SGHTA, CDR2 FQGNSA.

The V gene is TRBV6-6, the J gene TRBJ2-1; the match to TRBD2 covers 12 bases. J gave up 13 bases and V 4 bases, and 14 bases lay outside the gene matches. The germline CDR1 and CDR2 sequences are MNHNY and SVGAGI (reference sequence). CDR3 size: 16 residues. The CDR3 here is CASSFRTSGARSEQFF. The CDR3 DNA reads as TGTGCCAGCAGTTTTCGGACTAGCGGGGCTCGCTCTGAACAGTTCTTC.

The chain recombines TRBV6-1 with TRBJ2-1; TRBD1 matches at 7 bases. The V gene's germline CDR1 is MNHNS and CDR2 SASEGT. Unmatched junction bases numbered 11, after V lost 5 bases and J lost 7 bases. CDR3 length equals 15 residues. CDR3: CASSRRQGIVNEQFF. CDR3 in DNA: TGTGCCAGCAGTCGACGACAGGGAATTGTGAATGAGCAGTTCTTC.

The chain couples TRBV10-1 to TRBJ1-1; possible D gene TRBD1, 6 bases. V lost 6 bases to trimming and J lost 5 bases, with 16 bases between them. CDR1 is WNHNN and CDR2 is SYGVQD in the germline V gene (reference sequence). The CDR3 is 14 residues long. The CDR3 reads CASSDAGAPTEAFF. The CDR3 DNA reads as TGCGCCAGCAGCGACGCGGGGGCGCCTACTGAAGCTTTCTTT.

This clone was counted between two and nine times. The chain joins TRBV7-9 to TRBJ1-1, with D perhaps matching TRBD1 (6 bases). V was pared by 4 bases and J by 1 base, with 10 bases between. This CDR3 comprises 14 residues. The germline gives CDR1 SEHNR, CDR2 FQNEAQ (reference sequence). CDR3 protein: CASSYRTENTEAFF. The CDR3 nucleotides read TGTGCCAGCAGCTACAGGACAGAGAACACTGAAGCTTTCTTT.

The genes are TRBV2 and TRBJ2-2; possibly TRBD1 for D (7 bases). V lost 4 bases and J 0 bases, leaving 21 bases between the germline ends. The CDR3 contains 19 residues. From germline, CDR1 is SNHLY and CDR2 FYNNEI. In DNA, the CDR3 is TGTGCCAGCAGTGTAGGCAGGGGGGCGAGTTTTGCGAACACCGGGGAGCTGTTTTTT. Residues: CASSVGRGASFANTGELFF.

The chain has TRBV7-9 and TRBJ1-4; TRBD1 might be the D (6 bases). This CDR3 spans 15 amino acids. Trimming took off 5 bases at V and 6 bases at J, with 16 bases between the two ends. CDR1 and CDR2 from the germline V gene are SEHNR and FQNEAQ (reference sequence). CDR3 DNA: TGTGCCAGCAGCGTACAGGGTGGGAGCGATGAAAAACTGTTTTTT. Residues: CASSVQGGSDEKLFF.

This chain connects TRBV6-1 to TRBJ2-1, with D unresolved. Germline values: CDR1 MNHNS, CDR2 SASEGT. Between the trimmed V and J ends, which lost 7 bases and 12 bases, there was a span of 13 bases. The length of the CDR3 is 11 residues. CDR3 amino acids: CASNQYYGQFF. CDR3 bases: TGTGCCAGCAACCAGTATTATGGGCAGTTCTTC.

The J gene is TRBJ2-4, the V gene TRBV11-2, with TRBD1 identical over 9 bases. CDR1 is SGHAT, CDR2 FQNNGV, per germline. This CDR3 has 15 amino acids. The ends lost 5 bases at V and 3 bases at J; junction bases unmatched: 5. The CDR3 nucleotides read TGTGCCAGCAGCCTACAGGGGGCGGGCAAAAACATTCAGTACTTC. Translated, it gives CASSLQGAGKNIQYF.

The V call is TRBV27, the J call TRBJ2-2; 9 bases are a match to TRBD2. V shed 5 bases and J 3 bases; nucleotides not matched to a gene: 7. The CDR3 is made up of 16 amino acids. Per the germline V gene, CDR1 is MNHEY and CDR2 is SMNVEV (reference sequence). The CDR3 nucleotides read TGTGCCAGCAGTCCACGACTAGCGGAGTACACCGGGGAGCTGTTTTTT. Translating it yields CASSPRLAEYTGELFF.

The V gene is TRBV9, the J gene TRBJ2-1, with D possibly matching TRBD2 (5 bases). The CDR3 loop spans 14 amino acids. Trimming took off 0 bases at V and 7 bases at J, with 11 bases between the two ends. CDR1 is SGDLS, CDR2 YYNGEE, per germline. CDR3 coding DNA: TGTGCCAGCAGCGTAGAGGGAGTGACGAATGAGCAGTTCTTC. Translated, it gives CASSVEGVTNEQFF. The whole variable domain, remainder taken from reference TRBV9 and TRBJ2-1, is DSGVTQTPKHLITATGQRVTLRCSPRSGDLSVYWYQQSLDQGLQFLIQYYNGEERAKGNILERFSAQQFPDLHSELNLSSLELGDSALYFCASSVEGVTNEQFFGPGTRLTVL.

The chain has TRBV6-1 and TRBJ2-1; tentatively, D is TRBD1 or TRBD2 (5 bases each). The CDR3 runs 16 residues. Germline CDR1 MNHNS, CDR2 SASEGT. V was clipped by 3 bases and J by 0 bases, with 12 bases between them. The CDR3 reads CASSDHRDGSYNEQFF. The CDR3 DNA follows: TGTGCCAGCAGTGACCACCGGGACGGCTCCTACAATGAGCAGTTCTTC.

The genes are TRBV15 and TRBJ1-1; D gene uncertain. CDR1 is LNHNV, CDR2 YYDKDF, per germline (reference sequence). This CDR3 contains 14 residues. V shed 1 base and J shed 2 bases, with 8 bases lying between them. The CDR3: CATSRARGNTEAFF. The CDR3 DNA sequence: TGTGCCACCAGCAGAGCCCGGGGAAACACTGAAGCTTTCTTT.

V is TRBV6-6 and J is TRBJ1-2, with D perhaps matching TRBD1 (6 bases). Germline-derived CDR1 and CDR2 are MNHNY and SVGAGI (reference sequence). The CDR3 has 15 amino acids. V shed 6 bases and J shed 6 bases, with 20 bases lying between them. The CDR3 sequence: CASSRVRTDHDGYTF. The CDR3 nucleotides are TGTGCCAGCAGCCGTGTCCGGACAGATCATGATGGCTACACCTTC.

V gene TRBV18 combines with J gene TRBJ2-5, with TRBD2 as a possible D gene (7 bases). Germline lookup yields CDR1 KGHSH and CDR2 LQKENI. This CDR3 spans 16 amino acids. Trimming removed 3 bases from V and 5 bases from J, with 19 bases in between. The DNA of the CDR3 is TGTGCCAGCTCACCCCCTCTTCCGGGGGGCGCGGAGACCCAGTACTTC. Encoded protein: CASSPPLPGGAETQYF.

V is TRBV7-7 and J is TRBJ2-2; unclear D gene. Between the trimmed V and J ends, which lost 7 bases and 10 bases, there was a span of 10 bases. The CDR3 sequence is 11 residues long. The V gene's germline CDR1 is SSHAT and CDR2 FNYEAQ (reference sequence). The CDR3 protein is CASIRFEELFF. CDR3 nucleotide sequence: TGTGCCAGCATCCGATTCGAGGAGCTGTTTTTT.

V and J are TRBV11-3 and TRBJ1-1; weak D call: TRBD1 (5 bases). Germline V gene data show CDR1 as SGHNT and CDR2 as YENEEA. Trimming took 5 bases from V and 4 from J, leaving 11 bases between them. The CDR3 covers 13 residues. CDR3 sequence reads: CASSQRGATEAFF. In nucleotides, the CDR3 is TGTGCCAGCAGCCAGAGGGGAGCCACTGAAGCTTTCTTT. The full variable domain, rest sourced from reference TRBV11-3 and TRBJ1-1, is EAGVVQSPRYKIIEKKQPVAFWCNPISGHNTLYWYLQNLGQGPELLIRYENEEAVDDSQLPKDRFSAERLKGVDSTLKIQPAELGDSAVYLCASSQRGATEAFFGQGTRLTVV.

The chain couples TRBV13 to TRBJ2-6; unclear D gene. The V end was cut by 0 bases, the J end by 0 bases, with 12 bases between. The germline CDR1 and CDR2 sequences are PRHDT and FYEKMQ (reference sequence). This CDR3 contains 18 residues. CDR3 sequence reads: CASSLGKGIDSGANVLTF. The CDR3 coding sequence is TGTGCCAGCAGCTTAGGGAAAGGGATAGACTCTGGGGCCAACGTCCTGACTTTC.

J is TRBJ2-2 and V is TRBV6-5; D remains unclear. V was cut by 3 bases and J by 1 base, with 9 bases left in between. Germline values: CDR1 MNHEY, CDR2 SVGAGI. This CDR3 region has 15 residues. The CDR3 region has the DNA TGTGCCAGCAGTTATACGAAGGGGAACACCGGGGAGCTGTTTTTT. Its translation: CASSYTKGNTGELFF.

The CDR3 DNA reads TGCAGCGTCGACGGACTAGCGCGACCCGATACGCAGTATTTT. Residues: CSVDGLARPDTQYF. The chain carries TRBV29-1 and TRBJ2-3, with 9 positions matching TRBD2. The V segment lost 6 bases and the J segment 6 bases; nucleotides outside the gene matches: 10. The CDR3 is 14 amino acids. Germline assignment: CDR1 SQVTM and CDR2 ANQGSEA.

The gene calls are TRBV19 and TRBJ2-1; 11 bases agree with TRBD2. CDR1 is LNHDA, CDR2 SQIVND, per germline (reference sequence). The length of the CDR3 is 15 residues. Germline trimming cut 5 bases from V and 4 bases from J; bases unmatched to any gene: 4. DNA of the CDR3: TGTGCCAGTAGTCCCCGACTAGCGGGATACAATGAGCAGTTCTTC. Amino acids: CASSPRLAGYNEQFF.

This chain uses TRBV4-3 with TRBJ2-7, with 8 positions matching TRBD2. This CDR3 region has 17 residues. Germline CDR1 and CDR2: LGHNA and YSLEER. The V and J ends lost 0 bases and 7 bases, in that order; junction bases with no gene match: 14. The CDR3 loop reads CASSQDLSGRGTNEQYF. CDR3 coding DNA: TGCGCCAGCAGCCAAGATCTCAGCGGGAGAGGGACTAATGAGCAGTACTTC.

The chain carries TRBV19 and TRBJ2-7; no clear D. The CDR3 is made up of 13 amino acids. Germline V gene data show CDR1 as LNHDA and CDR2 as SQIVND (reference sequence). Trimming pared 3 bases from V and 3 bases from J, leaving 9 bases between. The CDR3 here is CASSIKPSYEQYF. The CDR3, as DNA: TGTGCCAGTAGTATTAAACCCAGCTACGAGCAGTACTTC.

The rearrangement joins TRBV4-1 to TRBJ2-3; D unclear. Trimming removed 0 bases from V and 8 bases from J, with 6 bases in between. This CDR3 spans 12 amino acids. Germline V gene data show CDR1 as MGHRA and CDR2 as YSYEKL. CDR3 nucleotides: TGCGCCAGCAGCCAAGATTTCCTTACGCAGTATTTT. Its protein product is CASSQDFLTQYF.

V usage is TRBV27 and J usage is TRBJ1-5; tentatively, D is TRBD1 (5 bases). The CDR3 has 16 residues. V was trimmed by 1 base and J by 4 bases, leaving 14 bases between them. The germline gives CDR1 MNHEY, CDR2 SMNVEV (reference sequence). The CDR3 coding sequence is TGTGCCAGCAGTTTATACGGGACCACTCTTAATCAGCCCCAGCATTTT. Its protein is CASSLYGTTLNQPQHF.